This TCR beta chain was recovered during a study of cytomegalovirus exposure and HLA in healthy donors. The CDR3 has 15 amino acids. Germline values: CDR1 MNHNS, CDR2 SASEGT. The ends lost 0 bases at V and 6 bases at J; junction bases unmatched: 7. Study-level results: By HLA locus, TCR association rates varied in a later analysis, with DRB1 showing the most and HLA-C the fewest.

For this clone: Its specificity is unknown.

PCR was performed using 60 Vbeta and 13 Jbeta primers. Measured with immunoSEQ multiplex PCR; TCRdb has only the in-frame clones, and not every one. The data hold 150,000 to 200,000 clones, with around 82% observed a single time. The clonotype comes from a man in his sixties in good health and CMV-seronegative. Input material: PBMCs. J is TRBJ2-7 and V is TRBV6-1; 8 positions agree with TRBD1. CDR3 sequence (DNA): TGTGCCAGCAGTGAAGCGCGGACAGGGATTGCCGAGCAGTACTTC. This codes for CASSEARTGIAEQYF.